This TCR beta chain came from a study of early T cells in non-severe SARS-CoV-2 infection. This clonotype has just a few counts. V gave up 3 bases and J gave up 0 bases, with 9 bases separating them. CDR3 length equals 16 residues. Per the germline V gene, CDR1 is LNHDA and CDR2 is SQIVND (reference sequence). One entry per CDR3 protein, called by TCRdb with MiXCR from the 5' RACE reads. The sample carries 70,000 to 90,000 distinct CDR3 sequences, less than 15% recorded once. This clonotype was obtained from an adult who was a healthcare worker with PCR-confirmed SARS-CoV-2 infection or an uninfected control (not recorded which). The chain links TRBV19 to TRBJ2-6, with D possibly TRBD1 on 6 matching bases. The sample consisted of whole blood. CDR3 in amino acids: CASSITGTSGANVLTF. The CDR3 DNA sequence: TGTGCCAGTAGTATCACAGGGACCTCTGGGGCCAACGTCCTGACTTTC. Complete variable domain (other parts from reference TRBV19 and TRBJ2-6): DGGITQSPKYLFRKEGQNVTLSCEQNLNHDAMYWYRQDPGQGLRLIYYSQIVNDFQKGDIAEGYSVSREKKESFPLTVTSAQKNPTAFYLCASSITGTSGANVLTFGAGSRLTVL.